This TCR beta chain was identified in a study of T cell changes during pregnancy in multiple sclerosis. Sequencing was performed with immunoSEQ multiplex PCR; in TCRdb, only in-frame clones are kept and a portion is missing. The sample lists tens of thousands of clones, 75% to 95% occurring once. The material sequenced was CD4+ T cells from peripheral blood mononuclear cells, taken before pregnancy. The TCR was taken from a female donor with multiple sclerosis, enrolled in a pregnancy study.

The CDR3 coding sequence is TGCAGTGCTAGGAAGGACTGGTCCCAGTACTTC. The encoded protein is CSARKDWSQYF. V is TRBV20-1 and J is TRBJ2-5; tentatively, D is TRBD2 (5 bases). V was cut by 3 bases and J by 9 bases, with 11 bases left in between. Germline V gene lookup returns CDR1 DFQATT and CDR2 SNEGSKA (reference sequence). This CDR3 has 11 amino acids.